These 5 T cell receptor beta chains originate from one sample sequenced in a study of cytomegalovirus exposure and HLA in healthy donors (dated 2017 in TCRdb). Receptor amplification or capture employed the immunoSEQ multiplex PCR assay. For the multiplex PCR, a mixture combining 60 forward primers for TCR Vbeta segments and 13 reverse primers for TCR Jbeta segments was used. Not all clones reach the TCRdb copy of this immuneACCESS table, which keeps in-frame sequences only. Checked studies attribute under half of the gap to unresolved V genes and leave the rest unexplained. Across this sample there are some 120,000 clones, with approximately 70% seen only once. Roughly 10% of the sample lies in the top ten. The sample consisted of PBMCs. Every receptor here comes from a man aged 25 to 40 in good health and CMV-seropositive.

This sequence joins TRBV2 and TRBJ1-1; D is undetermined. Per the germline V gene, CDR1 is SNHLY and CDR2 is FYNNEI. V was cut by 6 bases and J by 2 bases, with 19 bases left in between. The CDR3 totals 16 residues. The CDR3 is CASRESAGRVNTEAFF. The CDR3 DNA reads TGTGCCAGCAGGGAATCTGCGGGGAGGGTAAACACTGAAGCTTTCTTT.

The chain has TRBV4-1 and TRBJ1-3; TRBD1 is a possible D gene (6 bases). The CDR3 spans 17 residues. V lost 0 bases and J lost 0, with 12 bases in between. Germline V gene sequence: CDR1 MGHRA, CDR2 YSYEKL. CDR3 sequence: CASSQDPGQLSGNTIYF. The CDR3, as DNA: TGCGCCAGCAGCCAAGATCCTGGACAGCTCTCTGGAAACACCATATATTTT.

This sequence joins TRBV11-2 and TRBJ1-1, with D maybe TRBD1 (6 bases). Per germline, CDR1 SGHAT and CDR2 FQNNGV. V lost 8 bases and J 5 bases, leaving 21 bases between the germline ends. The CDR3 is 15 residues long. CDR3 protein: CASRWGGAVQTEAFF. Here the CDR3 DNA reads TGTGCCAGCCGGTGGGGGGGGGCGGTCCAGACTGAAGCTTTCTTT. Full variable domain (missing parts from reference TRBV11-2 and TRBJ1-1): EAGVAQSPRYKIIEKRQSVAFWCNPISGHATLYWYQQILGQGPKLLIQFQNNGVVDDSQLPKDRFSAERLKGVDSTLKIQPAKLEDSAVYLCASRWGGAVQTEAFFGQGTRLTVV.

V and J are TRBV7-3 and TRBJ2-1; 10 nucleotides align to TRBD1. The length of the CDR3 is 14 residues. Germline CDR1 SGHTA, CDR2 FQGTGA. The V gene end was trimmed by 4 bases and the J gene end by 10 bases; junction bases not matched to a gene: 7. CDR3 amino acids: CASSSGQGEGEQFF. In DNA form, the CDR3 reads TGTGCCAGCAGCTCAGGACAGGGGGAAGGCGAGCAGTTCTTC. The variable domain in full, with the rest retrieved from reference TRBV7-3 and TRBJ2-1, is GAGVSQTPSNKVTEKGKYVELRCDPISGHTALYWYRQSLGQGPEFLIYFQGTGAADDSGLPNDRFFAVRPEGSVSTLKIQRTERGDSAVYLCASSSGQGEGEQFFGPGTRLTVL.

V and J are TRBV5-1 and TRBJ2-7; D is perhaps TRBD2 (6 bases). The CDR3 is 15 amino acids. CDR1 SGHRS and CDR2 YFSETQ come from the germline V gene. Trimming cost V 3 bases and J 3 bases, with 16 bases left between them. The CDR3 region is CASSSAGMGNYEQYF. CDR3 bases: TGCGCCAGCAGCTCCGCGGGGATGGGGAACTACGAGCAGTACTTC.